This passage covers 19 T cell receptor beta chains from one sample sequenced in a study of OX40 agonist ivuxolimab in advanced cancers. Some clones are missing from TCRdb's copy, which holds only in-frame ones; the method was immunoSEQ multiplex PCR. Of roughly 30,000 clones listed, 90% are singletons. The sample here was CD4+ or CD8+ T cells sorted from blood, taken in a trial of the OX40 agonist ivuxolimab. Every receptor here comes from an adult with an advanced solid tumor such as melanoma, head and neck, liver or kidney cancer.

This clone was counted only a few times. The CDR3 nucleotides are TGTGCCAGCCAAGATGGACAGGTTAAAACGGGTAGCTCCTACAATGAGCAGTTCTTC. This sequence encodes CASQDGQVKTGSSYNEQFF. The chain links TRBV6-4 to TRBJ2-1; TRBD1 matches 7 bases. The CDR3 length is 19 residues. Germline lookup yields CDR1 MRHNA and CDR2 SNTAGT. With V trimmed by 8 bases and J by 0 bases, 19 bases remained unmatched.

J is TRBJ2-3 and V is TRBV9; 8 bases line up with TRBD1. With 1 base clipped from V and 6 bases from J, the junction kept 1 base outside the gene matches. Germline CDR1 and CDR2: SGDLS and YYNGEE. This CDR3 has 13 residues. The CDR3 is CASSVTGGDTQYF. The CDR3 coding sequence is TGTGCCAGCAGCGTAACAGGGGGGGATACGCAGTATTTT.

V is TRBV4-3 and J is TRBJ2-7; tentatively, D is TRBD2 (6 bases). CDR3 length equals 13 residues. Per the germline V gene, CDR1 is LGHNA and CDR2 is YSLEER. With 0 bases removed from V and 4 bases from J, the gap between germline ends came to 7 bases. The CDR3: CASSQEGGYEQYF. DNA of the CDR3: TGCGCCAGCAGCCAAGAAGGAGGGTACGAGCAGTACTTC.

The rearrangement uses TRBV28 and TRBJ1-6; possibly TRBD1 for D (5 bases). The CDR3 has 13 residues. Trimming pared 7 bases from V and 10 bases from J, leaving 14 bases between. Germline CDR1 is MDHEN and CDR2 is SYDVKM. The CDR3 is CASTPSGASPLHF. In DNA, the CDR3 is TGTGCCAGCACCCCTTCCGGGGCCTCACCCCTCCACTTT.

The chain joins TRBV6-1 to TRBJ2-7, with D unresolved. The CDR3 extends over 14 amino acids. In germline, CDR1 is MNHNS, CDR2 SASEGT. V lost 7 bases to trimming and J lost 0 bases, with 13 bases between them. The CDR3 sequence: CASKDPNTSYEQYF. DNA for the CDR3: TGTGCCAGCAAGGACCCTAACACCTCCTACGAGCAGTACTTC.

J is TRBJ2-4 and V is TRBV7-9, with a tentative D call TRBD2 (7 bases). The CDR3 is made up of 15 amino acids. V gave up 2 bases and J gave up 5 bases, with 13 bases separating them. CDR1 and CDR2 from the germline V gene are SEHNR and FQNEAQ (reference sequence). The CDR3 here is CASSLNTGGENIQYF. CDR3 coding DNA: TGTGCCAGCAGCTTAAATACGGGGGGCGAAAACATTCAGTACTTC.

This clone is a singleton in its sample. The chain links TRBV27 to TRBJ2-1; TRBD1 aligns across 7 bases. The V segment lost 5 bases and the J segment 3 bases; nucleotides outside the gene matches: 7. The CDR3 consists of 15 residues. The germline CDR1 and CDR2 sequences are MNHEY and SMNVEV (reference sequence). In DNA form, the CDR3 reads TGTGCCAGCAGTCTCGACAGGGCCATCTACAATGAGCAGTTCTTC. Amino acid sequence: CASSLDRAIYNEQFF.

V and J are TRBV19 and TRBJ2-1; a weak D match, TRBD1 (6 bases). Germline CDR1 and CDR2: LNHDA and SQIVND (reference sequence). The CDR3 loop spans 14 amino acids. V gave up 3 bases and J gave up 4 bases, with 10 bases separating them. The CDR3 is CASSIEGVYNEQFF. The CDR3 DNA is TGTGCCAGTAGTATCGAGGGGGTATACAATGAGCAGTTCTTC.

This clone showed up just a few times. The V call is TRBV19, the J call TRBJ1-4; D is unresolved. The V gene's germline CDR1 is LNHDA and CDR2 SQIVND (reference sequence). V gave up 0 bases and J gave up 0 bases, with 11 bases separating them. The CDR3 runs to 17 residues. The CDR3 DNA reads TGTGCCAGTAGTATAGAGGCGGGGTCAGCAACTAATGAAAAACTGTTTTTT. This encodes CASSIEAGSATNEKLFF.

This chain joins TRBV10-3 and TRBJ2-1; weak D call: TRBD1 (6 bases). The CDR3 runs 14 residues. CDR1 and CDR2 (germline): ENHRY, SYGVKD. V was pared by 0 bases and J by 8 bases, with 11 bases between. The CDR3 nucleotides are TGTGCCATCAGTGAGTCGGTGGGGGCCTATGAGCAGTTCTTC. As protein: CAISESVGAYEQFF.

V and J are TRBV7-3 and TRBJ2-1; 9 bases line up with TRBD2. Germline values: CDR1 SGHTA, CDR2 FQGTGA. After removal of 5 bases from V and 5 bases from J, the junction contained 4 bases not matched to a gene. The CDR3 loop spans 14 amino acids. The CDR3 bases are TGTGCCAGCAGCCAACTAGCGGGTGACAATGAGCAGTTCTTC. Amino acids: CASSQLAGDNEQFF.

The V gene is TRBV28, the J gene TRBJ1-1, with a possible D match to TRBD1 (6 bases). Looked up from germline, CDR1 is MDHEN and CDR2 is SYDVKM. This CDR3 region has 14 residues. V gave up 2 bases and J gave up 5 bases, with 12 bases separating them. The CDR3 nucleotides are TGTGCCAGCAGTTTACGAGGGGGAGGGACTGAAGCTTTCTTT. Translating gives CASSLRGGGTEAFF.

With respect to this clone: Other DNA sequences in the sample encode the same CDR3. The rearrangement uses TRBV5-1 and TRBJ2-7; either TRBD1 or TRBD2 may supply D (5 bases each). The CDR3 runs to 14 residues. CDR1 and CDR2 (germline): SGHRS, YFSETQ. The V end lost 2 bases, the J end lost 0 bases, and 9 bases lay between the germline ends. The CDR3 region has the DNA TGCGCCAGCAGCTTATCAGGGAGCTCCTACGAGCAGTACTTC. It is translated as CASSLSGSSYEQYF.

The chain has TRBV19 and TRBJ2-7; 10 nucleotides match TRBD1. With V trimmed by 3 bases and J by 4 bases, 3 bases remained unmatched. The CDR3 extends over 14 amino acids. Germline CDR1 LNHDA, CDR2 SQIVND (reference sequence). The CDR3 here is CASSMGTGAYEQYF. CDR3 coding DNA: TGTGCCAGTAGTATGGGGACAGGGGCGTACGAGCAGTACTTC.

The genes are TRBV21-1 and TRBJ1-2. TRBV21-1 is a listed pseudogene. The length of the CDR3 is 16 residues. The CDR3, as DNA: TGTGCCAGCAGTGCCCGGTTAGCTACAGAGACCTATGGCTACACCTTC. It codes for CASSARLATETYGYTF.

J is TRBJ2-7 and V is TRBV11-2; the match to TRBD2 covers 11 bases. Germline V lookup: CDR1 SGHAT, CDR2 FQNNGV. J was trimmed by 4 bases and V by 4 bases; bases with no gene match: 6. CDR3 length: 15 amino acids. CDR3 sequence: CASSSPASGRYEQYF. The CDR3 DNA is TGTGCCAGCAGCTCGCCAGCTAGCGGGAGGTACGAGCAGTACTTC.

V gene TRBV28 combines with J gene TRBJ1-1; 9 bases line up with TRBD1. This CDR3 spans 13 amino acids. J lost 6 bases, V lost 6 bases, and 5 bases had no gene match. Per germline, CDR1 MDHEN and CDR2 SYDVKM. The CDR3 region is CASRGTGMPEAFF. DNA for the CDR3: TGTGCCAGCAGGGGGACAGGGATGCCTGAAGCTTTCTTT.

This chain joins TRBV28 and TRBJ1-2; D is undetermined. Germline CDR1 and CDR2: MDHEN and SYDVKM. V lost 6 bases to trimming and J lost 4 bases, with 15 bases between them. This CDR3 contains 14 residues. CDR3 protein: CASSPANHLYGYTF. Here the CDR3 DNA reads TGTGCCAGCAGCCCTGCTAACCATCTCTATGGCTACACCTTC.

By share, this clone ranks as medium-sized. This chain joins TRBV5-1 and TRBJ2-7; D is perhaps TRBD2 (5 bases). CDR1 and CDR2 from the germline V gene are SGHRS and YFSETQ. V was shortened by 0 bases and J by 4 bases, with 11 bases between the two germline ends. CDR3 length equals 14 residues. Written as DNA, the CDR3 is TGCGCCAGCAGCTTGGGGGTCGGCGGGTACGAGCAGTACTTC. This codes for CASSLGVGGYEQYF.